This TCR beta chain was recorded in a study of identifying expanded T cells in peripheral blood. This clone was detected only once. What it binds is unknown. Regarding the study as a whole: Approximately 1.2 clones differed between technical replicates, versus around 15 and 19 over time. Across healthy donors, higher total template counts meant significantly greater roughly 2-week count variance.

Healthy donors had no documented immune events, such as infections, while sampled. The data were produced by immunoSEQ multiplex PCR, yet TCRdb's version contains in-frame clones alone and is incomplete. The table has about 80,000 clones, 85% to 90% seen once. This CDR3 has 13 amino acids. Germline lookup yields CDR1 SQVTM and CDR2 ANQGSEA. Trimming removed 1 base at V and 6 bases at J, with 10 bases between. The J gene is TRBJ2-1, the V gene TRBV29-1, with D tentatively TRBD1 (5 bases). The sequence was obtained from a person aged 18 to 70 in good health. Sequenced: blood. The CDR3 region has the DNA TGCAGCGTTGAAGGATGGACATCCAATGAGCAGTTCTTC. Amino acid sequence: CSVEGWTSNEQFF.